The 3 T cell receptor beta chains listed next were all sequenced from one sample in a study of neurological immune-mediated disorders. TCRdb ran MiXCR on the 5' RACE reads and lists one entry per CDR3 protein. Seen here are about 50,000 distinct CDR3 sequences, about a tenth observed once, and the top ten hold approximately 5%. The material sequenced was PBMCs. The source is a man in his 70s with HTLV-1-associated myelopathy (HAM/TSP).

This clonotype was counted ten times or more. The rearrangement links TRBV2 to TRBJ1-1; unclear D gene. CDR3 length: 13 residues. V dropped 6 bases and J dropped 0 bases, with 8 bases sitting between them. The germline gives CDR1 SNHLY, CDR2 FYNNEI. The CDR3 is CASRGWMNTEAFF. The CDR3 DNA reads as TGTGCCAGCAGAGGGTGGATGAACACTGAAGCTTTCTTT.

Regarding this clonotype: A read error may be the cause here, since a much bigger clone is one base away. This chain joins TRBV7-9 and TRBJ2-7; TRBD1 agrees at 8 bases. Germline CDR1 reads SEHNR; CDR2 reads FQNEAQ (reference sequence). The CDR3 runs to 13 residues. Trimming cost V 3 bases and J 3 bases; bases outside gene matches: 1. CDR3 sequence: CASSFTGGYEQYF. Written as DNA, the CDR3 is TGTGCCAGCAGCTTTACAGGGGGCTACGAGCAGTACTTC. Full variable domain (outside the CDR3, taken from reference TRBV7-9 and TRBJ2-7): DTGVSQNPRHKITKRGQNVTFRCDPISEHNRLYWYRQTLGQGPEFLTYFQNEAQLEKSRLLSDRFSAERPKGSFSTLEIQRTEQGDSAMYLCASSFTGGYEQYFGPGTRLTVT.

This clonotype was seen at least ten times. The chain joins TRBV27 to TRBJ2-3; D tentatively fits TRBD1 or TRBD2 (5 bases each). The germline V gene has CDR1 MNHEY and CDR2 SMNVEV (reference sequence). Trimming shortened V by 1 base and J by 6 bases, and 11 bases separated the two germline ends. The CDR3 spans 14 residues. DNA for the CDR3: TGTGCCAGCAGTTTATGGGGGAGTGGTGATACGCAGTATTTT. It is translated as CASSLWGSGDTQYF.